The next 7 T cell receptor beta chains were all read from a single sample in a study of neurological immune-mediated disorders. TCRdb re-called the 5' RACE reads with MiXCR, one entry per CDR3 protein. The sample includes roughly 34,000 distinct CDR3 sequences, about 4.8% of them seen just once. Sample: PBMCs. These receptors originate from a man aged 18 to 29 in good health.

This clonotype was recorded at least ten times. The junction does not match germline at one end; this may be a read error. The V and J genes are TRBV20-1 and TRBJ1-1; D is perhaps TRBD1 (5 bases). The CDR3 extends over 12 amino acids. Germline V lookup: CDR1 DFQATT, CDR2 SNEGSKA (reference sequence). The CDR3 DNA follows: TGCAGTGCCATCCGGGACGGTGCAGAATATCTCTTT. This gives the protein CSAIRDGAEYLF.

At least ten counts were recorded for this clonotype. V gene TRBV20-1 combines with J gene TRBJ2-2; D is perhaps TRBD2 (5 bases). The CDR3 consists of 18 residues. CDR1 and CDR2 (germline): DFQATT, SNEGSKA (reference sequence). The V and J ends lost 6 bases and 0 bases respectively, with 23 bases between them. This CDR3 reads CSAQGPGIVQANTGELFF. CDR3 sequence (DNA): TGCAGTGCCCAAGGGCCGGGGATCGTGCAAGCGAACACCGGGGAGCTGTTTTTT.

This clonotype has a count of ten or more. The chain has TRBV11-2 and TRBJ2-1; TRBD2 matches 7 bases. With V trimmed by 3 bases and J by 5 bases, 10 bases remained unmatched. This CDR3 region has 16 residues. CDR1 is SGHAT and CDR2 is FQNNGV in the germline V gene. The CDR3 sequence is CASSLGRLAEHNEQFF. In DNA form, the CDR3 reads TGTGCCAGCAGCTTGGGGAGGCTAGCGGAGCACAATGAGCAGTTCTTC.

This clonotype was recorded at least ten times. V gene TRBV7-8 combines with J gene TRBJ2-2; a weak D match, TRBD1 (5 bases). CDR1 is SGHVS and CDR2 is FQNEAQ in the germline V gene. Deletions cut 5 bases from V and 1 base from J, with 8 bases between. There are 14 residues in the CDR3. The DNA of the CDR3 is TGTGCCAGCAGCCCTCAGGGGAACACCGGGGAGCTGTTTTTT. The encoded protein is CASSPQGNTGELFF.

At least ten counts were recorded for this clonotype. One junction end disagrees with the germline gene, perhaps due to a read error. This chain uses TRBV5-1 with TRBJ1-5; D ambiguous. Germline CDR1 reads SGHRS; CDR2 reads YFSETQ. The CDR3 consists of 15 residues. The CDR3 coding sequence is TGCGCCAGCAGCCCCGGTCCCCAGAGCAGTCAGCCCCAGCATTTT. It translates to CASSPGPQSSQPQHF.

Ten or more counts support this clonotype. The chain uses TRBV5-5 and TRBJ2-1; 7 bases agree with TRBD2. The CDR3 runs 14 residues. Losses at the gene ends were 2 bases for V and 7 bases for J; bases not matched to a gene: 6. Germline V lookup: CDR1 SGHKS, CDR2 YYEKEE (reference sequence). The CDR3 DNA sequence: TGTGCCAGCAGCTTAAGTTGGGGGGGGAATGAGCAGTTCTTC. Encoded protein: CASSLSWGGNEQFF. The full variable domain, its missing parts supplied by reference TRBV5-5 and TRBJ2-1, is DAGVTQSPTHLIKTRGQQVTLRCSPISGHKSVSWYQQVLGQGPQFIFQYYEKEERGRGNFPDRFSARQFPNYSSELNVNALLLGDSALYLCASSLSWGGNEQFFGPGTRLTVL.

The table lists this clonotype with many counts. The chain uses TRBV12-3 or TRBV12-4 and TRBJ2-7; 11 bases line up with TRBD1. The V segment lost 6 bases and the J segment 2 bases; nucleotides outside the gene matches: 3. The CDR3 runs 14 residues. CDR3 sequence: CASRRDRGAYEQYF. CDR3 nucleotides: TGTGCCAGCAGGCGGGACAGGGGGGCCTACGAGCAGTACTTC.